The rows below give T cell receptor beta chains drawn from one sample of a study of T cells in Graves' hyperthyroidism and ophthalmopathy. One entry per CDR3 protein results from TCRdb running MiXCR on the multiplex PCR reads. Of more than 350,000 distinct CDR3 sequences listed, about 15% are singletons. The sample was blood. These TCRs come from a woman under 40 with Graves' hyperthyroidism that later progressed to Graves' ophthalmopathy. Each CDR3 is given with its conserved first and last residue. Each record gives: D gene, clone size, J gene, V gene, CDR3 length, CDR3 DNA, CDR3 protein. D genes are given only for firm matches. Size is stated for part of the rows, as once, few or many counts, or as a class when the clone is expanded.

D gene: TRBD2; clone size: NA; J gene: TRBJ2-1; V gene: TRBV20-1; CDR3 length: 16; CDR3 DNA: TGCAGTGCTAGAGATGAGGCTAGCGGGAGTGTCAATGAGCAGTTCTTC; CDR3 protein: CSARDEASGSVNEQFF
D gene: NA; clone size: NA; J gene: TRBJ1-1; V gene: TRBV19; CDR3 length: 14; CDR3 DNA: TGTGCCAGTAGTATTAAACTAGGGTCCGGTGAAGCTTTCTTT; CDR3 protein: CASSIKLGSGEAFF
D gene: NA; clone size: many; J gene: TRBJ2-1; V gene: TRBV28; CDR3 length: 14; CDR3 DNA: TGTGCCAGCAGTTTACGGGGTAGGCTCAATGAGCAGTTCTTC; CDR3 protein: CASSLRGRLNEQFF
D gene: NA; clone size: many; J gene: TRBJ2-6; V gene: TRBV7-8; CDR3 length: 17; CDR3 DNA: TGTGCCAGCAGCCCCCCGTTAAGGGTCTCTGGGGCCAACGTCCTGACTTTC; CDR3 protein: CASSPPLRVSGANVLTF
D gene: TRBD1; clone size: many; J gene: TRBJ1-1; V gene: TRBV19; CDR3 length: 14; CDR3 DNA: TGTGCCAGTAGTATGCTACAGGGGGCGGGGGGAGCTTTCTTT; CDR3 protein: CASSMLQGAGGAFF
D gene: TRBD2; clone size: many; J gene: TRBJ2-3; V gene: TRBV28; CDR3 length: 14; CDR3 DNA: TGTGCCAGCAGTTCTAGCGGCCTTGGAGATACGCAGTATTTT; CDR3 protein: CASSSSGLGDTQYF
D gene: NA; clone size: NA; J gene: TRBJ1-5; V gene: TRBV7-9; CDR3 length: 15; CDR3 DNA: TGTGCCAGCAGCTTAGCAGATTATAGCAATCAGCCCCAGCATTTT; CDR3 protein: CASSLADYSNQPQHF
D gene: TRBD1; clone size: NA; J gene: TRBJ1-1; V gene: TRBV18; CDR3 length: 17; CDR3 DNA: TGTGCCAGCTCACCACCAGGCAGGGGGCGCGAGAACACTGAAGCTTTCTTT; CDR3 protein: CASSPPGRGRENTEAFF
D gene: NA; clone size: many; J gene: TRBJ2-7; V gene: TRBV6-2/TRBV6-3; CDR3 length: 15; CDR3 DNA: TGTGCCAGCAGTTACTCGCGCCAGGGTAATTACGAGCAGTACTTC; CDR3 protein: CASSYSRQGNYEQYF
D gene: TRBD2; clone size: few; J gene: TRBJ2-3; V gene: TRBV3-1; CDR3 length: 14; CDR3 DNA: TGTGCCAGCAGAACGAGCGGGACTAAAGATACGCAGTATTTT; CDR3 protein: CASRTSGTKDTQYF
D gene: TRBD2; clone size: many; J gene: TRBJ2-2; V gene: TRBV7-2; CDR3 length: 15; CDR3 DNA: TGTGCCAGCAGTCACACGGCGGGAGCCTCCGGGGAGCTGTTTTTT; CDR3 protein: CASSHTAGASGELFF
D gene: NA; clone size: many; J gene: TRBJ1-4; V gene: TRBV3-1; CDR3 length: 14; CDR3 DNA: TGTGCCAGCAGACCTCAGGGGCTCAATGAAAAACTGTTTTTT; CDR3 protein: CASRPQGLNEKLFF
D gene: NA; clone size: NA; J gene: TRBJ1-1; V gene: TRBV12-3/TRBV12-4; CDR3 length: 15; CDR3 DNA: TGTGCCAGCAGTCCACAAGGGACATCTCGAACTGAAGCTTTCTTT; CDR3 protein: CASSPQGTSRTEAFF
D gene: NA; clone size: many; J gene: TRBJ2-7; V gene: TRBV7-2; CDR3 length: 14; CDR3 DNA: TGTGCCAGCAGCTTAGGTTTCACTGACTACGAGCAGTACTTC; CDR3 protein: CASSLGFTDYEQYF
D gene: NA; clone size: many; J gene: TRBJ1-2; V gene: TRBV2; CDR3 length: 14; CDR3 DNA: TGTGCCAGCAGTGAACGCCAGGGTGCGAGTGGCTACACCTTC; CDR3 protein: CASSERQGASGYTF
D gene: NA; clone size: many; J gene: TRBJ1-1; V gene: TRBV6-5; CDR3 length: 16; CDR3 DNA: TGTGCCAGCAGTTACTCAACAGGGCCGCTTAGCACTGAAGCTTTCTTT; CDR3 protein: CASSYSTGPLSTEAFF
D gene: NA; clone size: few; J gene: TRBJ2-1; V gene: TRBV6-5; CDR3 length: 15; CDR3 DNA: TGTGCCAGCAGTTACTCGCTGCGGTCATCGGGTGAGCAGTTCTTC; CDR3 protein: CASSYSLRSSGEQFF
D gene: NA; clone size: NA; J gene: TRBJ1-5; V gene: TRBV19; CDR3 length: 16; CDR3 DNA: TGTGCCAGTAGTATTCAACAGGGTATGAGCAATCAGCCCCAGCATTTT; CDR3 protein: CASSIQQGMSNQPQHF
D gene: NA; clone size: NA; J gene: TRBJ1-6; V gene: TRBV5-5; CDR3 length: 16; CDR3 DNA: TGTGCCAGCAGGATTAACACCGGGACGGCCAATTCACCCCTCCACTTT; CDR3 protein: CASRINTGTANSPLHF
D gene: NA; clone size: NA; J gene: TRBJ1-2; V gene: TRBV19; CDR3 length: 14; CDR3 DNA: TGTGCCAGTAGTATCGAGCCTGCTAACTATGGCTACACCTTC; CDR3 protein: CASSIEPANYGYTF
D gene: TRBD1; clone size: many; J gene: TRBJ2-7; V gene: TRBV3-1; CDR3 length: 14; CDR3 DNA: TGTGCCAGCAGCCCAGGACAGGTGGGCTACGAGCAGTACTTC; CDR3 protein: CASSPGQVGYEQYF
D gene: NA; clone size: many; J gene: TRBJ1-1; V gene: TRBV11-2; CDR3 length: 15; CDR3 DNA: TGTGCCAGCAGCTTAGTCGCAGGGCCCATGGGTGAAGCTTTCTTT; CDR3 protein: CASSLVAGPMGEAFF
D gene: NA; clone size: NA; J gene: TRBJ2-7; V gene: TRBV7-9; CDR3 length: 15; CDR3 DNA: TGTGCCAGCAGCTTCGACAGAGACAGCTCCTACGAGCAGTACTTC; CDR3 protein: CASSFDRDSSYEQYF
D gene: NA; clone size: many; J gene: TRBJ1-1; V gene: TRBV29-1; CDR3 length: 12; CDR3 DNA: TGCAGCGTTGACATGGAGAACACTGAAGCTTTCTTT; CDR3 protein: CSVDMENTEAFF
D gene: NA; clone size: NA; J gene: TRBJ2-5; V gene: TRBV6-1; CDR3 length: 15; CDR3 DNA: TGTGCCAGCAGTGGCCCCGGGCTCGACCTTTGGGCCCAGTACTTC; CDR3 protein: CASSGPGLDLWAQYF
D gene: TRBD1; clone size: NA; J gene: TRBJ2-5; V gene: TRBV12-3/TRBV12-4; CDR3 length: 13; CDR3 DNA: TGTGCCAGCAGCGACAGGGGAAAAGAGACCCAGTACTTC; CDR3 protein: CASSDRGKETQYF
D gene: NA; clone size: many; J gene: TRBJ1-2; V gene: TRBV10-3; CDR3 length: 12; CDR3 DNA: TGTGCCATCAGTGGGGAAAGCTATGGCTACACCTTC; CDR3 protein: CAISGESYGYTF
D gene: NA; clone size: NA; J gene: TRBJ2-7; V gene: TRBV20-1; CDR3 length: 17; CDR3 DNA: TGCAGTGCTAGAGACCGGTCCAAGACAGGTGGTAGGTACGAGCAGTACTTC; CDR3 protein: CSARDRSKTGGRYEQYF
D gene: NA; clone size: many; J gene: TRBJ2-3; V gene: TRBV7-9; CDR3 length: 17; CDR3 DNA: TGTGCCAGCAGCTCCCCGGTCCTGCCCGACGGCCCAGATACGCAGTATTTT; CDR3 protein: CASSSPVLPDGPDTQYF
D gene: NA; clone size: NA; J gene: TRBJ2-1; V gene: TRBV6-1; CDR3 length: 13; CDR3 DNA: TGTGCCAGCACGGGCACTAGTCTGGATGAGCAGTTCTTC; CDR3 protein: CASTGTSLDEQFF
D gene: TRBD2; clone size: many; J gene: TRBJ2-3; V gene: TRBV28; CDR3 length: 15; CDR3 DNA: TGTGCCAGCCAAGTTGGGGGACTAGTGAAAGATACGCAGTATTTT; CDR3 protein: CASQVGGLVKDTQYF
D gene: TRBD2; clone size: many; J gene: TRBJ2-3; V gene: TRBV20-1; CDR3 length: 15; CDR3 DNA: TGCAGTGCTAGATGGGGAAGGGACTACACAGATACGCAGTATTTT; CDR3 protein: CSARWGRDYTDTQYF
D gene: TRBD2; clone size: NA; J gene: TRBJ2-2; V gene: TRBV30; CDR3 length: 15; CDR3 DNA: TGTGCCTGGAGTGTACTAGCGGGGAACACCGGGGAGCTGTTTTTT; CDR3 protein: CAWSVLAGNTGELFF
D gene: NA; clone size: many; J gene: TRBJ2-2; V gene: TRBV5-1; CDR3 length: 15; CDR3 DNA: TGCGCCAGCAGCTCCGGGACAATTGATACCGGGGAGCTGTTTTTT; CDR3 protein: CASSSGTIDTGELFF
D gene: NA; clone size: many; J gene: TRBJ2-7; V gene: TRBV7-9; CDR3 length: 14; CDR3 DNA: TGTGCCAGCAGCGCCAGACTAGATCCGCGGGAGCAGTACTTC; CDR3 protein: CASSARLDPREQYF